Listed below are T cell receptor beta chains from one sample, sequenced in a study of shared clonotypes between healthy human individuals. Repertoires were generated with immunoSEQ multiplex PCR, while TCRdb's copy carries only in-frame clones and drops some. The sample holds about 490,000 clones, 70% to 85% seen once. Sequencing was done on a sample of PBMCs. These receptors were taken from a woman in her thirties or forties in good health. Some clones in this sample may be carry-over from other donors' samples. Both conserved end residues are part of each CDR3. Fields, in order: V gene, clone size, CDR3 protein. Clone sizes are given selectively: once, few, many, or a class where the clone is expanded.

TRBV28,once,CASSLVPGYGYTF
TRBV28,-,CASSSGGNNEQFF
TRBV18,once,CASSPRTNEQFF
TRBV27,few,CASSPTFGEQYF
TRBV7-9,few,CASSLGSYNEQFF
TRBV4-2,-,CASSPDQVVYEQYF
TRBV5-1,-,CASKEGLEQYF
TRBV7-6,few,CASSSYSYEQYF
TRBV9,once,CASSVTVNSYEQYF
TRBV11-3,-,CASSPTTGSDTQYF
TRBV10-3,-,CAISESQGNQPQHF
TRBV7-9,-,CASSRGQPSYNEQFF
TRBV14,-,CASSQGPGQLNTGELFF
TRBV7-9,-,CACRASGANVLTF